This T cell receptor (beta chain) was captured in a study of blood T cell repertoires in COVID-19. Study-level information: Whether acute or convalescent, the COVID-19 samples came from the United States, Italy and Spain. PBMCs, B-cell-depleted T cells, or T cells provided the cDNA or gDNA that made up the material.

In the authors' methods: Nucleated cell counts were estimated from reference gene primer amplification. Libraries were prepared by immunoSEQ multiplex PCR; TCRdb keeps only in-frame clonotypes and omits some of them. V, J and clone size are taken as reported in that table, and D and trimming were inferred from the DNA itself. The sample yields roughly 250,000 clones, about 89% seen once. CDR1 SNHLY and CDR2 FYNNEI come from the germline V gene. V lost 6 bases and J lost 8, with 16 bases in between. The CDR3 sequence is 13 residues long. Input material: peripheral blood. The chain couples TRBV2 to TRBJ1-2, with TRBD1 as a possible D gene (6 bases). The origin of this receptor is a man aged 30 to 39 with acute or convalescent COVID-19. Written as DNA, the CDR3 is TGTGCCAGCAGAGATCAAGGGGGAAGGGGCTACACCTTC. Protein: CASRDQGGRGYTF.